The 7 T cell receptor beta chains below were found in one sample sequenced in a study of T-cell reconstitution after alpha-beta-depleted transplantation in children. Unique molecular identifiers were built into the TCRbeta library. One entry per CDR3 protein, called by TCRdb with MiXCR from the PCR reads. The profile shows more than 500,000 distinct CDR3 sequences, about an eighth of them singletons. The sequencing here drew on PBMCs, mostly from graft donor cells, taken 180 days after TCRalphabeta/CD19-depleted stem cell transplant. These receptors all come from a female patient younger than 10 who had a stem cell transplant for aplastic anemia, so the T cells may come from the graft donor.

This clonotype showed up just a few times. The genes are TRBV2 and TRBJ1-6; 7 bases align to TRBD1. The CDR3 extends over 14 amino acids. V lost 6 bases and J lost 10; bases outside the gene matches: 9. Per the germline V gene, CDR1 is SNHLY and CDR2 is FYNNEI. The chain's CDR3 is CASSRLDRASPLHF. The CDR3 DNA reads as TGTGCCAGCAGCCGTCTTGACAGGGCCTCACCCCTCCACTTT.

At least ten counts were recorded for this clonotype. The chain combines TRBV11-2 with TRBJ2-4; 7 nucleotides line up with TRBD2. Per germline, CDR1 SGHAT and CDR2 FQNNGV. V was pared by 0 bases and J by 8 bases, with 13 bases of the junction left unmatched. This CDR3 has 17 amino acids. CDR3 DNA sequence: TGTGCCAGCAGCTTAGACCGGTGGGCGGGAGATTCGGACATTCAGTACTTC. Its translation: CASSLDRWAGDSDIQYF.

The sample holds a few counts of this clonotype. As DNA, the CDR3 is TGTGCCAGCTCACCTGACAGAAATAATGAAAAACTGTTTTTT. The encoded protein is CASSPDRNNEKLFF. V gene TRBV18 combines with J gene TRBJ1-4, with D possibly matching TRBD1 (5 bases). From germline, CDR1 is KGHSH and CDR2 LQKENI. Trimming removed 3 bases from V and 4 bases from J, with 9 bases in between. This CDR3 region has 14 residues.

This clonotype has more than one count but fewer than ten. V gene TRBV5-1 combines with J gene TRBJ2-2; 8 nucleotides align to TRBD1. The CDR3 has 17 residues. Trimming took 0 bases from V and 3 from J; bases not matched to a gene: 7. The germline gives CDR1 SGHRS, CDR2 YFSETQ. CDR3 loop: CASSLVGGTGDTGELFF. As DNA, the CDR3 is TGCGCCAGCAGCTTGGTCGGCGGGACAGGCGACACCGGGGAGCTGTTTTTT. Drawing the rest from reference TRBV5-1 and TRBJ2-2, the complete variable domain is KAGVTQTPRYLIKTRGQQVTLSCSPISGHRSVSWYQQTPGQGLQFLFEYFSETQRNKGNFPGRFSGRQFSNSRSEMNVSTLELGDSALYLCASSLVGGTGDTGELFFGEGSRLTVL.

The rearrangement uses TRBV4-2 and TRBJ2-7; 14 bases match TRBD2. The junction had 3 bases not matched to a gene; V was cut back by 6 bases and J by 5 bases. This CDR3 region has 14 residues. Germline lookup yields CDR1 LGHNA and CDR2 YNFKEQ. CDR3 sequence: CASRGLAGANEQYF. The CDR3 DNA sequence: TGTGCCAGCAGGGGACTAGCGGGAGCCAACGAGCAGTACTTC.

This clonotype has only a few counts. The genes are TRBV6-5 and TRBJ1-5, with D unresolved. The CDR3 length is 14 residues. Germline assignment: CDR1 MNHEY and CDR2 SVGAGI. V was clipped by 2 bases and J by 3 bases, with 8 bases between them. The CDR3 protein is CASSYGELNQPQHF. In DNA, the CDR3 is TGTGCCAGCAGTTACGGGGAGCTCAATCAGCCCCAGCATTTT.

The genes are TRBV3-1 and TRBJ2-2; tentatively, D is TRBD2 (5 bases). This CDR3 is built from 18 residues. The germline V and J ends were trimmed by 6 bases and 0 bases, with 20 bases remaining between them. Germline V gives CDR1 LGHDT, CDR2 YNNKEL (reference sequence). CDR3 loop: CASSGRLLARPNTGELFF. The CDR3 DNA is TGTGCCAGCAGTGGCCGACTTCTAGCTCGACCGAACACCGGGGAGCTGTTTTTT. Variable domain in full (rest from reference TRBV3-1 and TRBJ2-2): DTAVSQTPKYLVTQMGNDKSIKCEQNLGHDTMYWYKQDSKKFLKIMFSYNNKELIINETVPNRFSPKSPDKAHLNLHINSLELGDSAVYFCASSGRLLARPNTGELFFGEGSRLTVL.